The clone carrying this T cell receptor (beta chain) was detected only once. Profiling relied on immunoSEQ multiplex PCR, and the TCRdb table lists in-frame clones only, not all of them. The data contain tens of thousands of clones, just over 90% of them seen just once; the ten biggest clones take up roughly 0.8%. This record comes from a study of control samples from healthy donors and cancer patients. V was shortened by 4 bases and J by 0 bases, with 22 bases between the two germline ends. The CDR3 is 19 amino acids. The V gene's germline CDR1 is SGHRS and CDR2 YFSETQ. This receptor was identified in a man aged 30 to 39 with colorectal cancer. Specimen: PBMCs. V gene TRBV5-1 combines with J gene TRBJ1-4; unclear D gene. The CDR3 sequence is CASSTGPPRGITTNEKLFF. CDR3 DNA: TGCGCCAGCAGCACCGGGCCCCCAAGAGGGATTACAACTAATGAAAAACTGTTTTTT. Based on the CDR3 plus reference TRBV5-1 and TRBJ1-4, the full variable domain is KAGVTQTPRYLIKTRGQQVTLSCSPISGHRSVSWYQQTPGQGLQFLFEYFSETQRNKGNFPGRFSGRQFSNSRSEMNVSTLELGDSALYLCASSTGPPRGITTNEKLFFGSGTQLSVL.